The clone carrying this TCR beta chain was counted many times. Its antigen remains unknown. All donors comprised healthy Caucasians. TCRdb redid the calling of the 5' RACE reads with MiXCR, one entry per CDR3 protein. The sample consists of 150,000 or so distinct CDR3 sequences, around 3.4% of them appearing once. This sample stems from a study of identical twins. Findings and caveats of the study: Cross-sectional statistical analysis, not tracking of the same donors, underpinned the conclusions.

This CDR3 is built from 16 residues. Trimming cost V 7 bases and J 6 bases, with 21 bases left between them. Germline V gene sequence: CDR1 MNHNS, CDR2 SASEGT. The chain links TRBV6-1 to TRBJ2-2; D might be TRBD1 or TRBD2, each matching 5 bases. Sequencing was carried out using memory T cells sorted from blood. The TCR originated in a man aged 18-30 years in good health. Here the CDR3 reads CASTWVEGVGAGELFF. CDR3 nucleotides: TGTGCCAGCACATGGGTGGAAGGGGTCGGGGCCGGGGAGCTGTTTTTT.